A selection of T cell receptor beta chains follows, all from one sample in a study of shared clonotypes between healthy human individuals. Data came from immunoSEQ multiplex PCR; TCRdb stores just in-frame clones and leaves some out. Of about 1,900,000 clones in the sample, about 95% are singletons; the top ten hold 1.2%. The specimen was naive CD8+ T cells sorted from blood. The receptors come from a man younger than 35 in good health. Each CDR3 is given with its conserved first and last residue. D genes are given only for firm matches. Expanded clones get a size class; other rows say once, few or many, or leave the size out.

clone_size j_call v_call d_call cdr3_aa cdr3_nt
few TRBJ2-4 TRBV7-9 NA CASSLDGLKNIQYF TGTGCCAGCAGCTTAGATGGACTAAAGAACATTCAGTACTTC
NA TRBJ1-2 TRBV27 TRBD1 CASQGAGGYTF TGTGCCAGCCAGGGGGCAGGTGGCTACACCTTC
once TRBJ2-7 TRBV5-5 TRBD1 CASSFGTGDYEQYF TGTGCCAGCAGCTTTGGGACAGGGGACTACGAGCAGTACTTC
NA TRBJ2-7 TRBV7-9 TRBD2 CASSRLAGGTYEQYF TGTGCCAGCAGCCGACTAGCGGGGGGAACCTACGAGCAGTACTTC
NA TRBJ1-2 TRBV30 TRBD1 CAWSSGTGDGYTF TGTGCCTGGAGTTCGGGGACAGGGGACGGCTACACCTTC
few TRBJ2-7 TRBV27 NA CASSLSGPYEQYF TGTGCCAGCAGTTTATCAGGGCCCTACGAGCAGTACTTC
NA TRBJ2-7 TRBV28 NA CASTPETGLWGLDPYEQYF TGTGCCAGCACGCCCGAGACAGGGCTCTGGGGACTAGATCCCTACGAGCAGTACTTC
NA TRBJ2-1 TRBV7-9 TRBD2 CASSFGLGVRDEQFF TGTGCCAGCAGCTTCGGACTAGGGGTTAGGGATGAGCAGTTCTTC
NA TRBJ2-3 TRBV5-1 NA CASSLGYRVTDTQYF TGCGCCAGCAGCTTGGGATACAGGGTAACAGATACGCAGTATTTT
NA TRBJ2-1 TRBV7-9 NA CASRTGDNEQFF TGTGCCAGCAGGACGGGTGACAATGAGCAGTTCTTC
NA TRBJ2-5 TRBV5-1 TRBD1 CASSGGTGQETQYF TGCGCCAGCAGCGGAGGGACAGGACAAGAGACCCAGTACTTC
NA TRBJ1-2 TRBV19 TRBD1 CASTLQGSYGYTF TGTGCCAGTACCTTACAGGGGTCCTATGGCTACACCTTC
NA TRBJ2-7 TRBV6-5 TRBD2 CASSTSGYSYEQYF TGTGCCAGCAGTACTAGCGGGTACTCCTACGAGCAGTACTTC
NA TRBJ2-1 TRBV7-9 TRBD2 CASSELAGDFSEQFF TGTGCCAGCAGCGAACTAGCGGGAGACTTCAGTGAGCAGTTCTTC
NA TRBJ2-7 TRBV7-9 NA CASSLVGQGQHEQYF TGTGCCAGCAGCTTAGTCGGGCAGGGACAACACGAGCAGTACTTC
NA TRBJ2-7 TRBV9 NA CASSQEGSYEQYF TGTGCCAGCAGCCAAGAGGGATCCTACGAGCAGTACTTC
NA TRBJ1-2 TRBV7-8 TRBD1 CASSSTGGDYGYTF TGTGCCAGCAGCTCCACAGGGGGCGACTATGGCTACACCTTC
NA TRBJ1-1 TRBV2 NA CASSEEDTWGTEAFF TGTGCCAGCAGTGAGGAAGATACCTGGGGAACTGAAGCTTTCTTT
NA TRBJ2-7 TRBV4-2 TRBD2 CASSQEGAGATYEQYF TGTGCCAGCAGCCAAGAAGGAGCGGGAGCGACCTACGAGCAGTACTTC
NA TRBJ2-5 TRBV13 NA CASSLRSEETQYF TGTGCCAGCAGCTTGAGGTCCGAAGAGACCCAGTACTTC
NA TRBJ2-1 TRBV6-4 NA CASSDTMGRGLNEQFF TGTGCCAGCAGTGACACCATGGGGAGGGGGCTGAATGAGCAGTTCTTC
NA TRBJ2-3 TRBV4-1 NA CASSQDKATDTQYF TGCGCCAGCAGCCAAGATAAGGCTACAGATACGCAGTATTTT
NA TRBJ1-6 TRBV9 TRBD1 CASSVATGGNSPLHF TGTGCCAGCAGCGTAGCGACAGGGGGGAATTCACCCCTCCACTTT
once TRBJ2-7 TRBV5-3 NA CASSLWFSYEQYF TGTGCCAGCAGCTTGTGGTTCTCCTACGAGCAGTACTTC
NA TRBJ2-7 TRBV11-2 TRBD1 CASSLGSGGSEQYF TGTGCCAGCAGCTTAGGGTCAGGGGGTAGCGAGCAGTACTTC
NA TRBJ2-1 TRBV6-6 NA CASSYSWENNEQFF TGTGCCAGCAGTTACTCGTGGGAGAACAATGAGCAGTTCTTC
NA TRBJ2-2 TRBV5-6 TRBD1 CASSYRQGNTGELFF TGTGCCAGCAGCTACCGACAGGGGAACACCGGGGAGCTGTTTTTT
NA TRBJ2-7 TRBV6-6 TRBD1 CASSYLFRGPSYEQYF TGTGCCAGCAGTTACTTATTCAGGGGGCCATCCTACGAGCAGTACTTC
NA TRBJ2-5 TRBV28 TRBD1 CASSRRQGRETQYF TGTGCCAGCAGCAGAAGACAGGGACGGGAGACCCAGTACTTC
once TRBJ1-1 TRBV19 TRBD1 CASSMGQPEAFF TGTGCCAGTAGTATGGGACAGCCTGAAGCTTTCTTT
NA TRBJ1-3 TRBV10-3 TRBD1 CASVLGPGTGEDTIYF TGTGCCAGCGTCCTCGGTCCCGGGACAGGGGAGGACACCATATATTTT
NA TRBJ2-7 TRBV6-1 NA CASSESETDYYEQYF TGTGCCAGCAGTGAATCGGAAACGGATTACTACGAGCAGTACTTC
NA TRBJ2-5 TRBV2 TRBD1 CASSEGDSEEETQYF TGTGCCAGCAGTGAAGGGGACAGTGAAGAAGAGACCCAGTACTTC
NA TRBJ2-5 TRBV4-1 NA CASSQDPGLGQETQYF TGCGCCAGCAGCCAAGACCCCGGACTCGGCCAAGAGACCCAGTACTTC
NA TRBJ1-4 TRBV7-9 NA CASSRTAMTNEKLFF TGTGCCAGCAGCCGGACAGCGATGACTAATGAAAAACTGTTTTTT
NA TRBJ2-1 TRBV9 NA CASARGDEQFF TGTGCCAGCGCCCGGGGCGATGAGCAGTTCTTC
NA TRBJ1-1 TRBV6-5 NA CASSLDGNTEAFF TGTGCCAGCAGCCTAGACGGCAACACTGAAGCTTTCTTT